A single sample is the source of the 21 T cell receptor beta chains below, sequenced in a study of T cell responses to AZD1222 COVID-19 vaccine. Sequencing used immunoSEQ multiplex PCR; TCRdb keeps in-frame clones, though not all of them. The profile shows about 96,000 clones, around 90% of them singletons. The source was peripheral blood, collected on day 0 of AZD1222 vaccination. Every receptor here comes from an adult in good health.

The chain joins TRBV27 to TRBJ1-1; 7 bases line up with TRBD1. The V segment lost 4 bases and the J segment 0 bases; nucleotides outside the gene matches: 2. Germline-derived CDR1 and CDR2 are MNHEY and SMNVEV (reference sequence). This CDR3 contains 14 residues. The CDR3 DNA is TGTGCCAGCAGTTCAGGGACAGTGAACACTGAAGCTTTCTTT. Translation: CASSSGTVNTEAFF.

This clone showed up just once. This rearrangement joins TRBV6-5 to TRBJ1-1, with D unclear. V lost 2 bases, J lost 4 bases, and 8 bases lay in between. CDR1 and CDR2 from the germline V gene are MNHEY and SVGAGI. The CDR3 contains 13 residues. The CDR3 here is CASSYPGGTEAFF. CDR3 sequence (DNA): TGTGCCAGCAGTTACCCGGGAGGCACTGAAGCTTTCTTT.

The chain uses TRBV27 and TRBJ2-7; a weak D match, TRBD2 (5 bases). The CDR3 runs to 14 residues. V was shortened by 3 bases and J by 2 bases, with 11 bases between the two germline ends. Germline-derived CDR1 and CDR2 are MNHEY and SMNVEV (reference sequence). The CDR3 DNA is TGTGCCAGCAGTTTGAGAGGGCCTACCTACGAGCAGTACTTC. Protein: CASSLRGPTYEQYF.

The chain has TRBV2 and TRBJ1-5; D gene uncertain. Germline V CDR1 and CDR2: SNHLY, FYNNEI. This CDR3 is 14 amino acids long. The V end was cut by 6 bases, the J end by 4 bases, with 13 bases between. The CDR3 DNA reads as TGTGCCAGCAGAGGGCTAGCTGAGAATCAGCCCCAGCATTTT. Amino acid sequence: CASRGLAENQPQHF.

A single count supports this clone. This rearrangement joins TRBV19 to TRBJ2-1; 13 bases map to TRBD2. V lost 5 bases to trimming and J lost 7 bases; unmatched junction nucleotides: 8. This CDR3 comprises 16 residues. From germline, CDR1 is LNHDA and CDR2 SQIVND (reference sequence). In DNA form, the CDR3 reads TGTGCCAGTAGTCCCTGGACTAGCGGGAGTTTTAATGAGCAGTTCTTC. Encoded protein: CASSPWTSGSFNEQFF.

The V call is TRBV5-1, the J call TRBJ1-1; no definite D call. The CDR3 covers 14 residues. V gave up 0 bases and J gave up 2 bases, with 8 bases separating them. Germline V CDR1 and CDR2: SGHRS, YFSETQ. DNA for the CDR3: TGCGCCAGCAGCTTGGTGGCAGCCAACACTGAAGCTTTCTTT. It is translated as CASSLVAANTEAFF.

The J gene is TRBJ2-7, the V gene TRBV28; no reliable D call. Per germline, CDR1 MDHEN and CDR2 SYDVKM. V was clipped by 5 bases and J by 4 bases, with 6 bases between them. CDR3 length: 11 amino acids. The CDR3 nucleotides are TGTGCCAGCAGTGCTCAGTACGAGCAGTACTTC. Amino acids: CASSAQYEQYF.

This clone came up once. J is TRBJ2-7 and V is TRBV28; TRBD1 agrees at 9 bases. Germline CDR1 reads MDHEN; CDR2 reads SYDVKM. J gave up 9 bases and V 5 bases, and 8 bases lay outside the gene matches. CDR3 length: 13 residues. The CDR3 coding sequence is TGTGCCAGCAGTCTAGGACAGGGGAGGGGGCAGTACTTC. It codes for CASSLGQGRGQYF.

The chain has TRBV27 and TRBJ2-1; 9 bases are a match to TRBD2. V lost 3 bases and J lost 7; bases outside the gene matches: 7. CDR1 is MNHEY and CDR2 is SMNVEV in the germline V gene (reference sequence). The CDR3 is made up of 15 amino acids. DNA of the CDR3: TGTGCCAGCAGTTTGATAGCGGGAGCGGGTAATGAGCAGTTCTTC. Translation: CASSLIAGAGNEQFF.

This chain uses TRBV28 with TRBJ2-7; 7 nucleotides line up with TRBD1. This CDR3 region has 12 residues. V lost 6 bases and J lost 5; bases outside the gene matches: 4. Germline V CDR1 and CDR2: MDHEN, SYDVKM. The DNA of the CDR3 is TGTGCCAGCAGCACAGGGGAAGACGAGCAGTACTTC. Translated: CASSTGEDEQYF.

As concerns this clone: The junction differs from germline at one of its ends, possibly a read error. This chain connects TRBV10-3 to TRBJ2-7; D is perhaps TRBD2 (6 bases). From germline, CDR1 is ENHRY and CDR2 SYGVKD. This CDR3 contains 13 residues. The CDR3 DNA reads as TGTGCCTTCAGAGGTGAGGCGGAGGGGGAGCAGTACTTC. Residues: CAFRGEAEGEQYF.

This sequence joins TRBV9 and TRBJ2-3; TRBD2 matches at 8 bases. Germline CDR1 SGDLS, CDR2 YYNGEE. V gave up 4 bases and J gave up 1 base; unmatched junction bases: 17. There are 19 residues in the CDR3. The CDR3 region is CASSPRVAGFVGGTDTQYF. The CDR3 DNA sequence: TGTGCCAGCAGCCCCCGCGTAGCGGGATTCGTGGGGGGCACAGATACGCAGTATTTT.

The V and J genes are TRBV6-2 or TRBV6-3 and TRBJ2-3; 7 nucleotides agree with TRBD2. Trimming at V came to 0 bases and at J to 2 bases, leaving 11 bases not matched to a gene. This CDR3 is 18 amino acids long. Germline V CDR1 and CDR2: MNHEY, SVGEGT. This CDR3 is CASSYSLGGMPYTDTQYF. Written as DNA, the CDR3 is TGTGCCAGCAGTTACTCATTGGGGGGGATGCCCTACACAGATACGCAGTATTTT.

Regarding this clone: Different DNA sequences within this sample yield the same CDR3. V is TRBV6-2 or TRBV6-3 and J is TRBJ1-2; D ambiguous. From germline, CDR1 is MNHEY and CDR2 SVGEGT. The length of the CDR3 is 13 residues. V was pared by 0 bases and J by 5 bases, with 7 bases between. The CDR3 region is CASSYSGGYGYTF. In DNA form, the CDR3 reads TGTGCCAGCAGTTACTCCGGTGGATATGGCTACACCTTC.

The chain has TRBV11-2 and TRBJ1-5, with D perhaps TRBD1 (6 bases). The CDR3 runs 17 residues. V was cut by 2 bases and J by 6 bases, with 20 bases left in between. CDR1 and CDR2 from the germline V gene are SGHAT and FQNNGV. In DNA form, the CDR3 reads TGTGCCAGCAGCTTAATAGGGGGGATCAGAAGGAGTCAGCCCCAGCATTTT. It yields the protein CASSLIGGIRRSQPQHF.

V usage is TRBV24-1 and J usage is TRBJ1-4, with D possibly matching TRBD1 (5 bases). Germline values: CDR1 KGHDR, CDR2 SFDVKD. V dropped 9 bases and J dropped 2 bases, with 18 bases sitting between them. The CDR3 runs to 16 residues. Here the CDR3 reads CATGETLRDTNEKLFF. DNA of the CDR3: TGTGCCACCGGAGAGACCCTCAGGGATACTAATGAAAAACTGTTTTTT.

In this sample, this clone turned up a few times. V and J are TRBV6-2 or TRBV6-3 and TRBJ1-1, with D possibly matching TRBD1 (6 bases). The CDR3 length is 15 residues. V was pared by 2 bases and J by 1 base, with 11 bases between. Germline V lookup: CDR1 MNHEY, CDR2 SVGEGT. The CDR3 nucleotides are TGTGCCAGCAGTTACGGGACACTCGCGAACACTGAAGCTTTCTTT. It specifies CASSYGTLANTEAFF.

The CDR3 reads CAWSGDFQETQYF. In DNA, the CDR3 is TGTGCCTGGAGTGGGGACTTCCAAGAGACCCAGTACTTC. The V gene is TRBV30, the J gene TRBJ2-5; D possibly corresponds to TRBD2 (6 bases). CDR1 and CDR2 from the germline V gene are GTSNPN and SVGIG (reference sequence). V lost 1 base to trimming and J lost 1 base, with 7 bases between them. CDR3 length: 13 amino acids.

Here the CDR3 DNA reads TGTGCCAGCAGTTTACTTGCGGGAGGGCTGCCAGATACGCAGTATTTT. This gives the protein CASSLLAGGLPDTQYF. The genes are TRBV28 and TRBJ2-3; 9 bases map to TRBD2. The CDR3 is 16 amino acids. Losses at the gene ends were 2 bases for V and 4 bases for J; bases not matched to a gene: 7. Germline lookup yields CDR1 MDHEN and CDR2 SYDVKM. The complete variable domain, with remaining parts taken from reference TRBV28 and TRBJ2-3, reads DVKVTQSSRYLVKRTGEKVFLECVQDMDHENMFWYRQDPGLGLRLIYFSYDVKMKEKGDIPEGYSVSREKKERFSLILESASTNQTSMYLCASSLLAGGLPDTQYFGPGTRLTVL.

Turning to this clone: This same CDR3 is encoded by further DNA sequences in the sample. The gene calls are TRBV7-2 and TRBJ1-3; 9 bases are a match to TRBD1. Per the germline V gene, CDR1 is SGHTA and CDR2 is FQGNSA. V lost 4 bases, J lost 4 bases, and 2 bases stayed unmatched. This CDR3 is built from 14 residues. Here the CDR3 reads CASSSGQGGNTIYF. The CDR3 DNA is TGTGCCAGCAGCTCGGGACAGGGAGGAAACACCATATATTTT.

The V gene is TRBV5-1, the J gene TRBJ2-1, with D perhaps matching TRBD2 (6 bases). The CDR3 spans 15 residues. V was pared by 1 base and J by 4 bases, with 12 bases between. Germline-derived CDR1 and CDR2 are SGHRS and YFSETQ. DNA of the CDR3: TGCGCCAGCAGCTTGTACGGGACTTATTACAATGAGCAGTTCTTC. This codes for CASSLYGTYYNEQFF.